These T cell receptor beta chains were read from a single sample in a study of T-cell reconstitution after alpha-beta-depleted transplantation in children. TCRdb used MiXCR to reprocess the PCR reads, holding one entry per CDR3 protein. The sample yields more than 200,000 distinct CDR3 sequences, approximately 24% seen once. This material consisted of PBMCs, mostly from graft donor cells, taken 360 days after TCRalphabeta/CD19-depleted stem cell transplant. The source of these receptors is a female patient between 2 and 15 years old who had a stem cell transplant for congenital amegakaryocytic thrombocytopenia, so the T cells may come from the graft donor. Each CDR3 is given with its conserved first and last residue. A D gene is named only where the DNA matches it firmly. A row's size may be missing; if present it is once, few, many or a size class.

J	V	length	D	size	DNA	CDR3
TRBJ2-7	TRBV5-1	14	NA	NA	TGCGCCAGCAGCTTTAGCTATTTAATCGGTCCGCAGTACTTC	CASSFSYLIGPQYF
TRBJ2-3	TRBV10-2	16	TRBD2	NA	TGCGCCAGCAGTGAACGAACGGGAGGGCCGGGAGATACGCAGTATTTT	CASSERTGGPGDTQYF
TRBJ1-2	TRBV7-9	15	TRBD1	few	TGTGCCAGCAGCTCCCAGACAGGGTCTAACTATGGCTACACCTTC	CASSSQTGSNYGYTF
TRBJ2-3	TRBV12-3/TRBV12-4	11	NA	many	TGTGCCAGCAAGTATACAGATACGCAGTATTTT	CASKYTDTQYF
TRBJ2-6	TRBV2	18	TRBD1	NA	TGTGCCAGCAGTGCCAGGACAGGGGGCCTCTCTGGGGCCAACGTCCTGACTTTC	CASSARTGGLSGANVLTF
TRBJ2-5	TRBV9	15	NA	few	TGTGCCAGCAGTGATGGACAGACCAGGCAAGAGACCCAGTACTTC	CASSDGQTRQETQYF
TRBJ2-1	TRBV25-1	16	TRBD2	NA	TGTGCCAGCAGAGGACTAGCGGGACGGGGACGAGATGAGCAGTTCTTC	CASRGLAGRGRDEQFF
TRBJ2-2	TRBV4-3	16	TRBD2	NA	TGCGCCAGCAGCCTAAGACTAGCGGGAGAGGTCGGGGAGCTGTTTTTT	CASSLRLAGEVGELFF
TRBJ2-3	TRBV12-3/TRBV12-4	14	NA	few	TGTGCCAGCAGTTTCGGTGTTGGCACAGATACGCAGTATTTT	CASSFGVGTDTQYF
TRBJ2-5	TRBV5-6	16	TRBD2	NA	TGTGCCAGCAGCTACCCCCTGGGGGGGTGGATGGAGACCCAGTACTTC	CASSYPLGGWMETQYF
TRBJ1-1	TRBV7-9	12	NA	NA	TGTGCCAGCAGCCCCAAGGGCTTACGCGCTTTCTTT	CASSPKGLRAFF
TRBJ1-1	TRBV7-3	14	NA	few	TGTGCCAGCAGCTTAAACAGATTGAACACTGAAGCTTTCTTT	CASSLNRLNTEAFF
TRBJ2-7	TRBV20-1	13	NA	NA	TGCAGTCAACATGGGGCAACCTACCTCGAGCAGTACTTC	CSQHGATYLEQYF
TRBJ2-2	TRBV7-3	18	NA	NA	TGTGCCAGCAGCTTAATCGTGGGCGGCCATAAGAACACCGGGGAGCTGTTTTTT	CASSLIVGGHKNTGELFF
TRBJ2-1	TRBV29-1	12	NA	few	TGCAGCGTTGTCAACAGCGGTAATGAGCAGTTCTTC	CSVVNSGNEQFF
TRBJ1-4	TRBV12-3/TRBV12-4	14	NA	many	TGTGCCAGCAGCCTACTAGGGGTGGGCGAAAAACTGTTTTTT	CASSLLGVGEKLFF
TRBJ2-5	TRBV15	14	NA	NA	TGTGCCACCAGCAGAGTCCCGGTTAGAGAGACCCAGTACTTC	CATSRVPVRETQYF
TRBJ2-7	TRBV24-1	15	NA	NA	TGTGCCACCAGTGATTCCTGGGACGGGGGCTACGAGCAGTACTTC	CATSDSWDGGYEQYF
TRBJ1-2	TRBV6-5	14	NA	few	TGTGCCAGCAGTTACGGTTCTGCTAACTATGGCTACACCTTC	CASSYGSANYGYTF
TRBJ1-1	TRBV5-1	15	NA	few	TGCGCCAGCAGCGAGCGGAACACCCGGAACACTGAAGCTTTCTTT	CASSERNTRNTEAFF
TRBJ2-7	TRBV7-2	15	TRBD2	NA	TGTGCCAGCACCTCCCCAGGACTAGCGGCCTACGAGCAGTACTTC	CASTSPGLAAYEQYF
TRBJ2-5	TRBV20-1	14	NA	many	TGCAGTGCTAGAGATACTAGAGCCGCAGAGACCCAGTACTTC	CSARDTRAAETQYF
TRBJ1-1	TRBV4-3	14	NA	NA	TGCGCCAGCAGCACGCAACAGGGAGCGGCCAAAGCTTTCTTT	CASSTQQGAAKAFF
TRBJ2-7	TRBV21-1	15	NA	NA	TGTGCCAGCAAATTGGGGGACAGGTGCTCCTACGAGCAGTACTTC	CASKLGDRCSYEQYF
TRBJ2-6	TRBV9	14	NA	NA	TGTGCCAGCGGCAAAGAGGGTGGGGCCAACGTCCTGACTTTC	CASGKEGGANVLTF
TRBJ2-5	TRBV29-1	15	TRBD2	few	TGCAGCGTTGCGGGAGCGGGGGTTATCCAAGAGACCCAGTACTTC	CSVAGAGVIQETQYF
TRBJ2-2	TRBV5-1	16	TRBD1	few	TGCGCCAGCAGCTCAACAGGGGGCTCCAACACCGGGGAGCTGTTTTTT	CASSSTGGSNTGELFF
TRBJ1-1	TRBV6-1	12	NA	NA	TGTGCCAGCAGTACCTGGCGGGCTGAAGCTTTCTTT	CASSTWRAEAFF
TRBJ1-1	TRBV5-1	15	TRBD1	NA	TGCGCCAGCAGCGATACAGGGGGCATTATTACTGAAGCTTTCTTT	CASSDTGGIITEAFF
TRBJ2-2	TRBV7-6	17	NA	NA	TGTGCCAGCAGCTCAGGAGTCGGACAGTCGAACACCGGGGAGCTGTTTTTT	CASSSGVGQSNTGELFF
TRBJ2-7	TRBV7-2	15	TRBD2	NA	TGTGCCAGCAGCTTCCTAGCGGGAGAGTCCTACGAGCAGTACTTC	CASSFLAGESYEQYF
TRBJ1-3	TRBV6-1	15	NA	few	TGTGCCAGCAGCGACGCCGGGACATCTGGAAACACCATATATTTT	CASSDAGTSGNTIYF
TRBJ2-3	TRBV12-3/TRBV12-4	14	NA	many	TGTGCCAGCAGTTCGACACTCAGCACAGATACGCAGTATTTT	CASSSTLSTDTQYF
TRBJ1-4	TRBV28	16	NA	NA	TGTGCCAGCAGTTTAAGTAGTTACAGACAAAATGAAAAACTGTTTTTT	CASSLSSYRQNEKLFF
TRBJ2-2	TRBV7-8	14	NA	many	TGTGCCAGCAGCTCACAGGGGAACACCGGGGAGCTGTTTTTT	CASSSQGNTGELFF
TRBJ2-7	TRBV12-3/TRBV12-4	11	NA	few	TGTGCCAGCAGTTTGATACACGAGCAGTACTTC	CASSLIHEQYF
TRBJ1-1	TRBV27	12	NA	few	TGTGCCAGCGGACAGAGAAACACTGAAGCTTTCTTT	CASGQRNTEAFF
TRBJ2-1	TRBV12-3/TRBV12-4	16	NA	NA	TGTGCCAGCAGTTTAAGTGTCAGTTGGGGACTCAATGAGCAGTTCTTC	CASSLSVSWGLNEQFF
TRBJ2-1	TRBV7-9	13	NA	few	TGTGCCAGCAGCTTAGCGCGGTACAATGAGCAGTTCTTC	CASSLARYNEQFF
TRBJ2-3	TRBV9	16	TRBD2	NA	TGTGCCAGCAGCGCTCCGCGGGGGATTAGCACATATACGCAGTATTTT	CASSAPRGISTYTQYF
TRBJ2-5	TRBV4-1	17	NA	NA	TGCGCCAGCAGCCAAACTTTCGCCCAGGGAGCGAGGGAGACCCAGTACTTC	CASSQTFAQGARETQYF
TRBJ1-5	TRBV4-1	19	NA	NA	TGCGCCAGCAGCCAATTTTCTATGCGGGCGACCTTAAGCAATCAGCCCCAGCATTTT	CASSQFSMRATLSNQPQHF
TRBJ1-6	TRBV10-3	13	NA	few	TGTGCCATCAATACGGGGGATAATTCACCCCTCCACTTT	CAINTGDNSPLHF
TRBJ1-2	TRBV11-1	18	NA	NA	TGTGCCAGCAGCTTAGCGGGGGACCGCGCTTGGACTAACTATGGCTACACCTTC	CASSLAGDRAWTNYGYTF
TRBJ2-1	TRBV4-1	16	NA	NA	TGCGCCAGCAGCCAAGTGGGAAGGGTATCCTACAATGAGCAGTTCTTC	CASSQVGRVSYNEQFF
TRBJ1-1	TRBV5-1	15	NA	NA	TGCGCCAGCAGCTTAGGACAGCGTATGAACACTGAAGCTTTCTTT	CASSLGQRMNTEAFF
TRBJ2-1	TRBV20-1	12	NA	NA	TGCAGTGAGGGTTTAGTTCAGGATGAGCAGTTCTTC	CSEGLVQDEQFF
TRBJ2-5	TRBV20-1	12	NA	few	TGCAGTGCGAACAGGTTTCAAGAGACCCAGTACTTC	CSANRFQETQYF
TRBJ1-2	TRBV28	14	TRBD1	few	TGTGCCAGCAGTTTAGGGACAGGGTCTGGTGGCTACACCTTC	CASSLGTGSGGYTF
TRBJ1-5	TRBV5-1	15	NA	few	TGCGCCAGCAGCTTCGATTCCGGGTCCAATCAGCCCCAGCATTTT	CASSFDSGSNQPQHF
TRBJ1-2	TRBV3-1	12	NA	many	TGTGCCAGCAGCCAAGGGACCAATGGCTACACCTTC	CASSQGTNGYTF
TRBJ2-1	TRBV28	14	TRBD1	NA	TGTGCCAGTATGAGCTGGAAAGGGGGCGATGAGCAGTTCTTC	CASMSWKGGDEQFF
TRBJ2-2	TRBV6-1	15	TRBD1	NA	TGTGCCAGCGGGACAGGGATAGCGAACACCGGGGAGCTGTTTTTT	CASGTGIANTGELFF